The 7 T cell receptor beta chains given below trace back to one sample, sequenced in a study of T cells after yellow fever vaccination (dated by TCRdb to the late 2010s). Library preparation employed 5' RACE. For sequencing, an Illumina HiSeq 2500 was employed. Using fastp trimming at Q25 and MiXCR clonotype assembly, TCRdb reanalyzed the public sequencing data and kept in-frame beta chains. Under each unique CDR3 protein, matching rows form one entry showing the most common genes and DNA. The sample table holds 350,000 to 450,000 distinct CDR3 sequences, of which 6.2% were seen once. The top ten constitute 15% of the sample. The treatment or condition label on this specimen signifies: live attenuated yellow fever vaccine strain. The sequenced sample was PBMCs, obtained 5 days after the yellow fever booster vaccination. These receptors all come from a man under 40 who received the YFV17D yellow fever vaccine.

The chain combines TRBV4-2 with TRBJ2-5; 12 bases map to TRBD2. CDR3 length: 19 residues. Unmatched junction bases numbered 17, after V lost 4 bases and J lost 5 bases. Germline V lookup: CDR1 LGHNA, CDR2 YNFKEQ. The CDR3: CASSPRLAGGPEGSETQYF. CDR3 DNA: TGTGCCAGCAGCCCCCGGCTAGCGGGAGGGCCCGAAGGATCCGAGACCCAGTACTTC.

This clonotype was counted between two and nine times. The CDR3 is CASSLVAGESYNEQFF. CDR3 coding DNA: TGTGCCAGCAGCTTAGTAGCGGGAGAATCCTACAATGAGCAGTTCTTC. The V and J genes are TRBV7-2 and TRBJ2-1, with 9 bases fitting TRBD2. CDR1 and CDR2 from the germline V gene are SGHTA and FQGNSA. Losses at the gene ends were 1 base for V and 1 base for J; bases not matched to a gene: 2. CDR3 length: 16 amino acids.

This clonotype was counted only a few times. The chain joins TRBV28 to TRBJ2-1; TRBD2 matches at 9 bases. In germline, CDR1 is MDHEN, CDR2 SYDVKM. The V and J ends lost 11 bases and 8 bases, in that order; junction bases with no gene match: 13. The CDR3 has 14 amino acids. The CDR3 protein is CAVGSGSVFHEQFF. CDR3 DNA: TGTGCCGTGGGTAGCGGGAGTGTATTTCATGAGCAGTTCTTC.

The sample holds many counts of this clonotype. CDR3 loop: CASSQDRNYGYTF. The DNA of the CDR3 is TGTGCCAGCAGCCAGGACAGAAACTATGGCTACACCTTC. The rearrangement links TRBV5-6 to TRBJ1-2; possible D gene TRBD1, 6 bases. Per germline, CDR1 SGHDT and CDR2 YYEEEE. Trimming removed 4 bases from V and 2 bases from J, with 9 bases in between. The CDR3 runs 13 residues.

The table lists this clonotype with many counts. V and J are TRBV3-1 and TRBJ2-7, with D perhaps matching TRBD1 or TRBD2 (5 bases each). V was clipped by 0 bases and J by 5 bases, with 11 bases between them. CDR1 LGHDT and CDR2 YNNKEL come from the germline V gene (reference sequence). The CDR3 runs 14 residues. DNA for the CDR3: TGTGCCAGCAGCCAAGATGTAGGGACCCACGAGCAGTACTTC. This encodes CASSQDVGTHEQYF.

This clonotype showed up just a few times. The J gene is TRBJ2-5, the V gene TRBV12-3 or TRBV12-4; D uncertain. The ends were cut back, 6 bases at V and 5 bases at J, with 16 bases in the middle. The CDR3 consists of 14 residues. The CDR3 spells CASSLPPAVETQYF. The DNA for the CDR3 is TGTGCCAGCAGCTTACCCCCGGCAGTTGAGACCCAGTACTTC.

The chain carries TRBV6-5 and TRBJ2-6; D is unresolved. The V end lost 2 bases, the J end lost 3 bases, and 8 bases lay between the germline ends. Germline CDR1 is MNHEY and CDR2 is SVGAGI. This CDR3 is built from 15 residues. DNA of the CDR3: TGTGCCAGCAGTTACATCGCGGATGGGGCCAACGTCCTGACTTTC. The encoded protein is CASSYIADGANVLTF.